The 7 T cell receptor beta chains presented below share a single source sample, sequenced in a study of beta chain features in type 1 diabetes. General observations from the study: Researchers report that Type 1 diabetes patients had moderately but significantly shorter TCRB CDR3s across all four CD4+ subsets.

These receptors lack a known antigen. Investigators reverse transcribed all isolated RNA, so they sequenced expressed TCRB transcripts. The table came from immunoSEQ multiplex PCR; TCRdb's copy has only in-frame clones and leaves some out. The sample has some 640,000 clones; around 15% are singletons. Sequenced input: naive CD4+ T cells from blood. These receptors originate from a man between 18 and 29 years old with type 1 diabetes.

This chain uses TRBV6-5 with TRBJ2-7; 12 bases fit TRBD2. This CDR3 has 15 amino acids. The trim removed 5 bases at V and 0 bases at J, leaving 2 bases unmatched. Germline values: CDR1 MNHEY, CDR2 SVGAGI. DNA of the CDR3: TGTGCCAGCAGTACGACTAGCGGGAGCTCCTACGAGCAGTACTTC. This sequence encodes CASSTTSGSSYEQYF.

CDR3 loop: CAWSSQGNYGYTF. CDR3 sequence (DNA): TGTGCCTGGTCCTCACAGGGGAACTATGGCTACACCTTC. This rearrangement joins TRBV30 to TRBJ1-2; 7 bases match TRBD1. CDR1 GTSNPN and CDR2 SVGIG come from the germline V gene (reference sequence). There are 13 residues in the CDR3. V lost 5 bases to trimming and J lost 2 bases; unmatched junction nucleotides: 5.

V is TRBV4-2 and J is TRBJ1-2; D gene ambiguous. With 1 base removed from V and 8 bases from J, the gap between germline ends came to 14 bases. Germline CDR1 LGHNA, CDR2 YNFKEQ. The CDR3 sequence is 14 residues long. The CDR3 bases are TGTGCCAGCAGCCAAGGTGCGGGAATGGTGGGCTACACCTTC. As protein: CASSQGAGMVGYTF.

In this sample, this clone turned up a few times. V usage is TRBV7-2 and J usage is TRBJ2-7; perhaps TRBD2 as D (5 bases). The CDR3 runs 14 residues. Trimming removed 4 bases at V and 2 bases at J, with 12 bases between. Germline values: CDR1 SGHTA, CDR2 FQGNSA. CDR3: CASSSPRGPYEQYF. The CDR3 DNA is TGTGCCAGCAGCTCCCCACGGGGTCCCTACGAGCAGTACTTC.

The genes are TRBV18 and TRBJ2-1, with TRBD1 matching 7 bases. Trimming at V came to 9 bases and at J to 6 bases, leaving 8 bases not matched to a gene. The CDR3 runs 13 residues. From germline, CDR1 is KGHSH and CDR2 LQKENI. DNA for the CDR3: TGTGCCAGTTCAGGGGGTAATGGCAATGAGCAGTTCTTC. Its protein is CASSGGNGNEQFF.

The V gene is TRBV4-1, the J gene TRBJ2-1; 11 bases agree with TRBD1. This CDR3 region has 16 residues. Germline loops: CDR1 MGHRA, CDR2 YSYEKL. Trimming took 4 bases from V and 4 from J; bases not matched to a gene: 6. The CDR3 bases are TGCGCCAGCAGCCCCATAGGACAGGGGGCTTACAATGAGCAGTTCTTC. It is translated as CASSPIGQGAYNEQFF.

In its sample, this clone was seen a few times. The genes are TRBV7-9 and TRBJ2-1, with TRBD2 matching 7 bases. V dropped 5 bases and J dropped 4; count of bases not matched to a gene: 5. Germline V gives CDR1 SEHNR, CDR2 FQNEAQ (reference sequence). CDR3 length: 14 amino acids. The CDR3 DNA sequence: TGTGCCAGCAGCCCGGGAGCGGGGTACAATGAGCAGTTCTTC. Translated, it gives CASSPGAGYNEQFF.